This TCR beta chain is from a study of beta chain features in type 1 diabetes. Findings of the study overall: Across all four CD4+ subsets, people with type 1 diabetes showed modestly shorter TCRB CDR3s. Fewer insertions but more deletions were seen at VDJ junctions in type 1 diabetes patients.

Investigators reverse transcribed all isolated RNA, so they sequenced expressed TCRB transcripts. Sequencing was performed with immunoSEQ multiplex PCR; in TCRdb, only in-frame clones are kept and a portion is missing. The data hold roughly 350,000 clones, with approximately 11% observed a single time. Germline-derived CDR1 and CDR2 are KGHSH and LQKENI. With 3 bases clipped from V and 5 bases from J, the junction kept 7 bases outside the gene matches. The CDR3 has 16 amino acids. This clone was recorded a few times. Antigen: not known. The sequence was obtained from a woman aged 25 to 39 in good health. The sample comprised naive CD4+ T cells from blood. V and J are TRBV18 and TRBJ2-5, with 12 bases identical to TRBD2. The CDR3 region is CASSPRTSGNSETQYF. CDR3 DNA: TGTGCCAGCTCACCCCGGACTAGCGGGAATTCCGAGACCCAGTACTTC. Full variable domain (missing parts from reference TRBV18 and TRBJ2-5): NAGVMQNPRHLVRRRGQEARLRCSPMKGHSHVYWYRQLPEEGLKFMVYLQKENIIDESGMPKERFSAEFPKEGPSILRIQQVVRGDSAAYFCASSPRTSGNSETQYFGPGTRLLVL.